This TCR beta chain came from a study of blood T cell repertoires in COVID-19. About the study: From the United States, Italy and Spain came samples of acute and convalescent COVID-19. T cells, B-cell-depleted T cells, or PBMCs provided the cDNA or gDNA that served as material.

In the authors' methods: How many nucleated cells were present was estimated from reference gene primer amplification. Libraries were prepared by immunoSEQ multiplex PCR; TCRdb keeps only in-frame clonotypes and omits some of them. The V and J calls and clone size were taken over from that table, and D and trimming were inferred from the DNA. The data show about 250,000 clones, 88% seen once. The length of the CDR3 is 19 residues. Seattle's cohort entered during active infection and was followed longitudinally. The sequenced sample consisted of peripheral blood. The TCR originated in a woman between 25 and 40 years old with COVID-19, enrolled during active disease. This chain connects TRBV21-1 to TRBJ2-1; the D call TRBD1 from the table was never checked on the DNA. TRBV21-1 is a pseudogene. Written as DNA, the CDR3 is TGTGCCAGCAGCAAAGGTTACAGGGGGCTGATCTCGCCCTACAATGAGCAGTTCTTC. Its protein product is CASSKGYRGLISPYNEQFF.